Listed below are T cell receptor beta chains from one sample, sequenced in a study of naive and memory T cell subsets. One entry per CDR3 protein results from TCRdb running MiXCR on the UMI-ligation and nested PCR reads. The sample consists of around 30,000 distinct CDR3 sequences, about 6.2% of them appearing once. Sequenced material: skin, taken from a tuberculin skin test site. These receptors originate from an adult in good health. Each CDR3 is given without its conserved first and last residue.

j_call,cdr3_length,v_call,cdr3_aa
TRBJ2-7,12,TRBV2,ASREQGVLDEQY
TRBJ1-4,13,TRBV4-2,ASSQEARFTEKLF
TRBJ2-5,13,TRBV6-2/TRBV6-3,ASSPGMEGQETQY
TRBJ2-2,12,TRBV5-1,ASSLSADTGELF
TRBJ1-3,11,TRBV6-5,ASSTGSRNTIY
TRBJ1-1,15,TRBV14,ASSQDLRWGLNTEAF
TRBJ1-1,10,TRBV2,ASSNPNTEAF
TRBJ1-5,12,TRBV6-5,ASSSFVGYEPQH
TRBJ2-1,13,TRBV5-1,ASSSQTGFSNEQF
TRBJ2-7,12,TRBV3-1,ASSHKGSSYEQY
TRBJ2-7,12,TRBV7-9,ASSWGPGRDEQY
TRBJ1-6,11,TRBV2,ASSDRGDSPLH
TRBJ1-2,12,TRBV19,ASSFDRDNYGYT
TRBJ2-1,9,TRBV10-3,AISVDNEQF
TRBJ2-1,13,TRBV7-2,ASSQGLAAYNEQF
TRBJ2-7,13,TRBV27,ASSLSIGGSYEQY
TRBJ2-5,12,TRBV6-1,ASSGGGAQETQY
TRBJ2-5,11,TRBV18,ASSATNSETQY
TRBJ1-2,13,TRBV7-2,ASSSDRGDVYGYT
TRBJ2-7,14,TRBV12-3/TRBV12-4,ASSFRTSGGFYEQY
TRBJ2-2,18,TRBV14,ASSQARCIGRGVNTGELF
TRBJ1-5,13,TRBV4-1,ASSQVLDSNQPQH
TRBJ2-3,19,TRBV6-7,ASSDALGQGLPKTSTDTQY
TRBJ2-7,12,TRBV12-3/TRBV12-4,ASTNIMGPDEQY
TRBJ2-7,14,TRBV4-1,ASSQNTGSAVYEQY
TRBJ2-1,14,TRBV12-3/TRBV12-4,ASSYRAGRMYNEQF
TRBJ2-6,16,TRBV7-3,ASSFTSGPLSGANVLT
TRBJ1-1,10,TRBV3-1,ASSQGVRKAF
TRBJ2-5,11,TRBV11-2,ASSLEGEETQY
TRBJ2-2,9,TRBV12-3/TRBV12-4,ASSPGGELF
TRBJ2-7,17,TRBV10-3,AISEGMDRGRAEYYEQY
TRBJ2-7,10,TRBV18,ASSPFSYEQY
TRBJ1-2,15,TRBV7-2,ASSQPPGTARFNGYT
TRBJ2-1,9,TRBV4-1,ASSRSVEQF
TRBJ2-7,12,TRBV29-1,SVEEEGLGYEQY
TRBJ2-7,12,TRBV5-1,ASSLVVGGYEQY
TRBJ1-1,11,TRBV18,ASSPTQNTEAF
TRBJ2-3,15,TRBV29-1,SVDSMRARKRPDTQY
TRBJ2-3,16,TRBV5-6,ASSSRLDRGPSTDTQY
TRBJ2-5,12,TRBV3-1,ASSQRTYQETQY
TRBJ1-3,13,TRBV7-2,ASSLTAGFGNTIY
TRBJ2-6,13,TRBV7-9,ASSTGSSGANVLT
TRBJ2-7,9,TRBV29-1,SVEYAYEQY
TRBJ2-7,12,TRBV5-1,ASSGSGDYYEQY
TRBJ1-2,12,TRBV12-3/TRBV12-4,ASSPTGNNYGYT
TRBJ1-6,13,TRBV2,AALQSGTGHSPLH
TRBJ1-2,11,TRBV19,ASSLGTAYGDT
TRBJ2-2,14,TRBV11-2,ASSPVAGGPAGELF
TRBJ2-2,9,TRBV10-3,AISGSGELF